This T cell receptor beta chain was observed in a study of cytomegalovirus exposure and HLA in healthy donors. Points from the study as a whole: TCR sequences were mostly rare, though some public TCRs occurred in many donors. High sensitivity and specificity were reportedly achieved when the classifier diagnosed cytomegalovirus status. The authors enumerated over 150 TCR beta chains as linked to cytomegalovirus.

Donors came from a validation cohort of some 130 subjects, distinct from the first 666-subject cohort. There are a few counts of this clone. Its cognate antigen is unknown. Profiled with immunoSEQ multiplex PCR; TCRdb holds only in-frame clones, not every one. The data hold 200,000 to 250,000 clones, with over 80% observed a single time. The CDR3 sequence is 14 residues long. Per the germline V gene, CDR1 is LGHNA and CDR2 is YSLEER. Trimming removed 3 bases from V and 7 bases from J; junction bases left unmatched: 5. The chain recombines TRBV4-3 with TRBJ1-2, with 10 nucleotides matching TRBD1. This TCR was recovered from a woman aged 30 to 39 in good health and CMV-seropositive. The sample consisted of PBMCs. DNA of the CDR3: TGCGCCAGCAGCCAGAAGACAGGGGGCGGTGGCTACACCTTC. This encodes CASSQKTGGGGYTF.